This entry lists 30 T cell receptor beta chains sequenced from one sample in a study of human thymus T cells. Produced via immunoSEQ multiplex PCR; TCRdb's table is partial and in-frame only. In the table there are some 46,000 clones, roughly 94% of which are singletons. Sample: blood. Receptors were obtained from a girl under three years old with a congenital heart defect but otherwise immunologically healthy.

This chain joins TRBV5-1 and TRBJ2-2; D may correspond to TRBD1 or TRBD2 (5 bases each). Germline-derived CDR1 and CDR2 are SGHRS and YFSETQ. Trimming stripped 2 bases from V and 6 bases from J, with 23 bases between. This CDR3 has 18 amino acids. CDR3 sequence (DNA): TGCGCCAGCAGCTTAGGCCAGGGAGTGGTGTCGTGGGCCGGGGAGCTGTTTTTT. Amino acids: CASSLGQGVVSWAGELFF.

This clone was counted once. The rearrangement uses TRBV2 and TRBJ1-2; unclear D gene. Trimming removed 5 bases from V and 1 base from J, with 5 bases in between. The CDR3 contains 12 residues. Germline lookup yields CDR1 SNHLY and CDR2 FYNNEI. The CDR3, as DNA: TGTGCCAGCAGTAAGGATAACTATGGCTACACCTTC. It codes for CASSKDNYGYTF. The whole variable domain, filled in from reference TRBV2 and TRBJ1-2, reads EPEVTQTPSHQVTQMGQEVILRCVPISNHLYFYWYRQILGQKVEFLVSFYNNEISEKSEIFDDQFSVERPDGSNFTLKIRSTKLEDSAMYFCASSKDNYGYTFGSGTRLTVV.

The gene calls are TRBV27 and TRBJ2-1, with 7 bases identical to TRBD2. The CDR3 is 15 amino acids. Germline values: CDR1 MNHEY, CDR2 SMNVEV (reference sequence). Trimming removed 3 bases from V and 4 bases from J; junction bases left unmatched: 6. The chain's CDR3 is CASSFQTSPYNEQFF. The DNA of the CDR3 is TGTGCCAGCAGTTTTCAGACTAGCCCTTACAATGAGCAGTTCTTC.

V usage is TRBV10-3 and J usage is TRBJ2-7; 10 nucleotides line up with TRBD2. After removal of 7 bases from V and 5 bases from J, the junction contained 11 bases not matched to a gene. The CDR3 runs to 15 residues. Germline lookup yields CDR1 ENHRY and CDR2 SYGVKD. The chain's CDR3 is CAITAAGGPLNEQYF. CDR3 in DNA: TGTGCCATCACCGCAGCGGGAGGGCCTCTGAACGAGCAGTACTTC.

This chain connects TRBV23-1 to TRBJ1-2; maybe TRBD1 (6 bases). TRBV23-1 carries the ORF label, with uncertain function. Trimming took 2 bases from V and 4 from J, leaving 14 bases between them. The CDR3 spans 15 residues. The CDR3 spells CASSQPRTGTYGYTF. Written as DNA, the CDR3 is TGCGCCAGCAGTCAACCCCGTACAGGGACCTATGGCTACACCTTC.

The V and J genes are TRBV7-2 and TRBJ2-7, with 9 bases identical to TRBD2. The CDR3 extends over 14 amino acids. The germline V gene has CDR1 SGHTA and CDR2 FQGNSA. V shed 5 bases and J 5 bases; nucleotides not matched to a gene: 7. The CDR3 protein is CASSGLAGSDEQYF. CDR3 bases: TGTGCCAGCAGCGGGCTAGCGGGAAGCGACGAGCAGTACTTC.

The chain couples TRBV10-3 to TRBJ2-7, with 7 bases matching TRBD1. The V segment lost 6 bases and the J segment 3 bases; nucleotides outside the gene matches: 5. Germline CDR1 reads ENHRY; CDR2 reads SYGVKD. This CDR3 has 13 amino acids. The CDR3 loop is CAIRRDRLYEQYF. The CDR3 DNA reads TGTGCCATCAGACGGGACAGACTCTACGAGCAGTACTTC.

The chain carries TRBV7-2 and TRBJ1-5, with a possible D match to TRBD1 (6 bases). This CDR3 has 17 residues. V gave up 1 base and J gave up 3 bases, with 16 bases separating them. The germline V gene has CDR1 SGHTA and CDR2 FQGNSA. The DNA of the CDR3 is TGTGCCAGCAGCTTAGAAGGAACAGGGTGGGTCAATCAGCCCCAGCATTTT. It specifies CASSLEGTGWVNQPQHF. Complete variable domain (other parts from reference TRBV7-2 and TRBJ1-5): GAGVSQSPSNKVTEKGKDVELRCDPISGHTALYWYRQSLGQGLEFLIYFQGNSAPDKSGLPSDRFSAERTGGSVSTLTIQRTQQEDSAVYLCASSLEGTGWVNQPQHFGDGTRLSIL.

The chain has TRBV7-2 and TRBJ2-3, with 9 bases aligning to TRBD2. V trimming: 6 bases; J trimming: 4 bases; junction bases outside the gene matches: 8. The length of the CDR3 is 15 residues. Germline CDR1 is SGHTA and CDR2 is FQGNSA. The CDR3: CASRTSGPPSDTQYF. CDR3 coding DNA: TGTGCCAGCAGGACTAGCGGCCCCCCATCAGATACGCAGTATTTT. Together with reference TRBV7-2 and TRBJ2-3, the CDR3 gives the full variable domain: GAGVSQSPSNKVTEKGKDVELRCDPISGHTALYWYRQSLGQGLEFLIYFQGNSAPDKSGLPSDRFSAERTGGSVSTLTIQRTQQEDSAVYLCASRTSGPPSDTQYFGPGTRLTVL.

The chain has TRBV12-5 and TRBJ2-2; the D is unclear. CDR3 length: 15 residues. CDR1 and CDR2 from the germline V gene are LGHNT and FRNRAP. Trimming removed 7 bases from V and 5 bases from J, with 17 bases in between. CDR3 in DNA: TGTGCTAGTGCCCGGTCGGCGCGCCAGACCGGGGAGCTGTTTTTT. Protein: CASARSARQTGELFF.

The chain uses TRBV11-2 and TRBJ2-7; 9 bases align to TRBD2. This CDR3 has 18 residues. In germline, CDR1 is SGHAT, CDR2 FQNNGV. V lost 0 bases and J lost 5; bases outside the gene matches: 14. For the CDR3, the DNA is TGTGCCAGCAGCTTAGAGAGGGGCGGGAGGGCCTTGATGAACGAGCAGTACTTC. It specifies CASSLERGGRALMNEQYF.

V and J are TRBV6-1 and TRBJ1-6; no clear D. CDR1 is MNHNS and CDR2 is SASEGT in the germline V gene. The CDR3 consists of 11 residues. V shed 2 bases and J shed 9 bases, with 2 bases lying between them. The CDR3 region is CASSETSPLHF. The CDR3 nucleotides read TGTGCCAGCAGTGAAACTTCACCCCTCCACTTT.

J is TRBJ2-1 and V is TRBV5-1; 10 bases line up with TRBD2. This CDR3 contains 15 residues. CDR1 is SGHRS and CDR2 is YFSETQ in the germline V gene. Losses at the gene ends were 6 bases for V and 1 base for J; bases not matched to a gene: 4. Written as DNA, the CDR3 is TGCGCCAGCACCGTAGCGGGGGGATCCTACAATGAGCAGTTCTTC. Encoded protein: CASTVAGGSYNEQFF.

This clone was picked up one time. This chain joins TRBV29-1 and TRBJ2-1, with a tentative D call TRBD1 (6 bases). The CDR3 is 16 amino acids. Germline V gene data show CDR1 as SQVTM and CDR2 as ANQGSEA. The germline V and J ends were trimmed by 6 bases and 2 bases, with 20 bases remaining between them. The DNA of the CDR3 is TGCAGCGTCCCCCGGAAGGCAGGGGACCCCTACAATGAGCAGTTCTTC. Translation gives CSVPRKAGDPYNEQFF.

J is TRBJ1-1 and V is TRBV6-6, with no clear D. Trimming stripped 0 bases from V and 7 bases from J, with 3 bases between. The CDR3 is 11 residues long. Germline lookup yields CDR1 MNHNY and CDR2 SVGAGI (reference sequence). DNA of the CDR3: TGTGCCAGCAGTTACTCGAATGAAGCTTTCTTT. It translates to CASSYSNEAFF.

This clone showed up just once. The J gene is TRBJ1-5, the V gene TRBV2, with D perhaps matching TRBD1 (5 bases). Germline values: CDR1 SNHLY, CDR2 FYNNEI. The CDR3 has 15 residues. V was cut by 8 bases and J by 0 bases, with 14 bases left in between. This chain's CDR3 is CASGPRGLSNQPQHF. Written as DNA, the CDR3 is TGTGCCAGCGGGCCCCGGGGACTTAGCAATCAGCCCCAGCATTTT.

This rearrangement joins TRBV20-1 to TRBJ1-2; unclear D gene. With 4 bases removed from V and 12 bases from J, the gap between germline ends came to 12 bases. The CDR3 contains 10 residues. The germline V gene encodes CDR1 DFQATT and CDR2 SNEGSKA (reference sequence). CDR3 residues: CSAIAGLDTF. DNA of the CDR3: TGCAGTGCTATAGCCGGACTAGACACCTTC.

The J gene is TRBJ1-3, the V gene TRBV28; D unresolved. The germline V gene has CDR1 MDHEN and CDR2 SYDVKM. The CDR3 has 17 amino acids. Trimming stripped 6 bases from V and 3 bases from J, with 21 bases between. The CDR3 here is CASSPRAGRSDGNTIYF. Written as DNA, the CDR3 is TGTGCCAGCAGCCCCCGGGCCGGCAGGTCGGATGGAAACACCATATATTTT. The full variable domain, rest sourced from reference TRBV28 and TRBJ1-3, is DVKVTQSSRYLVKRTGEKVFLECVQDMDHENMFWYRQDPGLGLRLIYFSYDVKMKEKGDIPEGYSVSREKKERFSLILESASTNQTSMYLCASSPRAGRSDGNTIYFGEGSWLTVV.

The chain links TRBV10-3 to TRBJ2-5; the match to TRBD2 covers 8 bases. Trimming cost V 10 bases and J 5 bases; bases outside gene matches: 15. Germline lookup yields CDR1 ENHRY and CDR2 SYGVKD. There are 15 residues in the CDR3. The CDR3 sequence is CATALSGMGAETQYF. In DNA form, the CDR3 reads TGTGCCACCGCCCTTAGCGGGATGGGGGCTGAGACCCAGTACTTC.

This chain joins TRBV11-3 and TRBJ2-1; 14 bases match TRBD2. The length of the CDR3 is 15 residues. Germline-derived CDR1 and CDR2 are SGHNT and YENEEA. The V and J ends lost 1 base and 7 bases, in that order; junction bases with no gene match: 0. This CDR3 is CASSLGTSGRNEQFF. In DNA form, the CDR3 reads TGTGCCAGCAGCTTAGGGACTAGCGGGAGGAATGAGCAGTTCTTC.

The chain has TRBV19 and TRBJ1-2, with D possibly TRBD1 on 6 matching bases. V shed 7 bases and J shed 1 base, with 10 bases lying between them. The CDR3 consists of 13 residues. CDR1 is LNHDA and CDR2 is SQIVND in the germline V gene (reference sequence). The CDR3 DNA sequence: TGTGCCAGTATGACGGACAGTAACTATGGCTACACCTTC. Its translation is CASMTDSNYGYTF.

This clone was recorded only once. The chain joins TRBV5-1 to TRBJ2-5; 9 positions match TRBD1. Germline CDR1 is SGHRS and CDR2 is YFSETQ. This CDR3 has 18 residues. J lost 0 bases, V lost 2 bases, and 11 bases had no gene match. This CDR3 reads CASSFGQGMVDHQETQYF. In nucleotides, the CDR3 is TGCGCCAGCAGCTTTGGACAGGGGATGGTAGACCACCAAGAGACCCAGTACTTC.

This rearrangement joins TRBV7-2 to TRBJ1-2; 7 positions agree with TRBD1. This CDR3 comprises 15 residues. The germline gives CDR1 SGHTA, CDR2 FQGNSA. Trimming cost V 4 bases and J 4 bases; bases outside gene matches: 9. The chain's CDR3 is CASSSASGGGYGYTF. CDR3 nucleotides: TGTGCCAGCAGCTCCGCCTCAGGGGGAGGCTATGGCTACACCTTC.

For the CDR3, the DNA is TGCGCCAGCAGCCAAGTGCGGGTTCGCAGCACAGATACGCAGTATTTT. Its translation is CASSQVRVRSTDTQYF. V gene TRBV4-1 combines with J gene TRBJ2-3; TRBD2 is a possible D gene (5 bases). The CDR3 is made up of 16 amino acids. Per germline, CDR1 MGHRA and CDR2 YSYEKL. The ends were cut back, 1 base at V and 0 bases at J, with 11 bases in the middle.

The chain combines TRBV6-1 with TRBJ2-7; 12 bases line up with TRBD1. The J segment lost 7 bases and the V segment lost 7 bases, leaving 11 bases of the junction unmatched. The CDR3 runs 15 residues. Germline assignment: CDR1 MNHNS and CDR2 SASEGT. The CDR3 sequence: CASILRDRGRREQYF. The DNA for the CDR3 is TGTGCCAGCATCCTACGGGACAGGGGGCGGAGGGAGCAGTACTTC.

CDR3 loop: CASSVEQGGITGELFF. The DNA for the CDR3 is TGTGCCAGCAGCGTAGAACAGGGGGGAATCACCGGGGAGCTGTTTTTT. V usage is TRBV9 and J usage is TRBJ2-2, with TRBD1 matching over 8 bases. The ends lost 0 bases at V and 4 bases at J; junction bases unmatched: 5. The germline gives CDR1 SGDLS, CDR2 YYNGEE. This CDR3 spans 16 amino acids.

The chain couples TRBV10-2 to TRBJ2-5, with D possibly matching TRBD2 (6 bases). CDR1 and CDR2 from the germline V gene are WSHSY and SAAADI. Trimming pared 5 bases from V and 5 bases from J, leaving 15 bases between. The CDR3 runs to 14 residues. The CDR3 loop reads CASSPPGLRETQYF. The DNA of the CDR3 is TGCGCCAGCAGTCCGCCGGGACTTCGCGAGACCCAGTACTTC.

This chain uses TRBV5-4 with TRBJ1-2; 7 nucleotides line up with TRBD1. Unmatched junction bases numbered 7, after V lost 3 bases and J lost 2 bases. The CDR3 is 15 residues long. Germline CDR1 reads SGHNT; CDR2 reads YYREEE (reference sequence). CDR3 in DNA: TGTGCCAGCAGCTCGGTCGACAGGGCCAACTATGGCTACACCTTC. Protein sequence: CASSSVDRANYGYTF.

The chain couples TRBV4-1 to TRBJ1-1, with D unclear. The CDR3 spans 11 residues. Germline CDR1 is MGHRA and CDR2 is YSYEKL. V dropped 4 bases and J dropped 4 bases, with 4 bases sitting between them. The CDR3 region is CASSLATEAFF. CDR3 DNA sequence: TGCGCCAGCAGCCTAGCCACTGAAGCTTTCTTT.

The V gene is TRBV5-1, the J gene TRBJ2-2, with a possible D match to TRBD1 (6 bases). Trimming shortened V by 1 base and J by 3 bases, and 10 bases separated the two germline ends. The CDR3 has 15 amino acids. Germline V gives CDR1 SGHRS, CDR2 YFSETQ. The CDR3 is CASSLWGPDTGELFF. The CDR3 DNA is TGCGCCAGCAGCTTGTGGGGGCCGGACACCGGGGAGCTGTTTTTT. The variable domain in full, completed from reference TRBV5-1 and TRBJ2-2, reads KAGVTQTPRYLIKTRGQQVTLSCSPISGHRSVSWYQQTPGQGLQFLFEYFSETQRNKGNFPGRFSGRQFSNSRSEMNVSTLELGDSALYLCASSLWGPDTGELFFGEGSRLTVL.